A single T cell receptor beta chain is shown here with its context. Its antigen is still unknown. This CDR3 region has 13 residues. The V end lost 6 bases, the J end lost 2 bases, and 11 bases lay between the germline ends. CDR1 is LGHDT and CDR2 is YNNKEL in the germline V gene (reference sequence). Thyroid ultrasound and orbital computed tomography, with clinical symptoms and serum thyroxine and TRAb, informed diagnoses. This sample stems from a study of T cells in Graves' hyperthyroidism and ophthalmopathy. Study observations and caveats: Blood held most thyroid clonotypes expanded above 0.001 frequency.

From RNA transcripts, TCR beta CDR3 regions were amplified. A set of HTBI primers served as the primers for a first-round RT-PCR of the TCR CDR3. TCRdb re-called the multiplex PCR reads through MiXCR, storing one row per CDR3 protein. The top ten clones hold more than 60% of a sample with a few hundred thousand distinct CDR3 sequences, roughly 25% of them seen once. Sequenced input: blood. V gene TRBV3-1 combines with J gene TRBJ2-7; the D gene is possibly TRBD2 (5 bases). The sequence came from a man over 45 with Graves' hyperthyroidism. In nucleotides, the CDR3 is TGTGCCAGCAGTCCAACTAGAACCTACGAGCAGTACTTC. Amino acid sequence: CASSPTRTYEQYF.